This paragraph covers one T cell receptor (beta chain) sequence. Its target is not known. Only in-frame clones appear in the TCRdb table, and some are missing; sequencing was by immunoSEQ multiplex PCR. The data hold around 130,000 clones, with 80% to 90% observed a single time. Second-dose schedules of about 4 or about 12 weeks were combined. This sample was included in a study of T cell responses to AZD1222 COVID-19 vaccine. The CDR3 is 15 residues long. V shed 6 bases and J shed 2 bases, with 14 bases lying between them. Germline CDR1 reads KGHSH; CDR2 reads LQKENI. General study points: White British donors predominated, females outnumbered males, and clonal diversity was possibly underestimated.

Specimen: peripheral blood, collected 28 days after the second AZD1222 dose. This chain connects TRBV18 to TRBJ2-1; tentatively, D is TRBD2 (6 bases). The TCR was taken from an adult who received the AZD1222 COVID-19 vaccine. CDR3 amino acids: CASSRPEGAYNEQFF. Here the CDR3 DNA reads TGTGCCAGCTCGCGACCGGAGGGAGCCTACAATGAGCAGTTCTTC.